This entry is about one TCR beta chain. Its antigen is still unknown. The CDR3 is made up of 13 amino acids. CDR1 is MNHNY and CDR2 is SVGAGI in the germline V gene (reference sequence). With V trimmed by 6 bases and J by 6 bases, 5 bases remained unmatched. This entry belongs to a study of response to subunit inactivated influenza vaccine. General study points: It was the authors' suggestion that each seasonal influenza vaccination recruits few new T cells.

TCRdb independently ran MiXCR on the RT-PCR reads; one entry per CDR3 protein. The sample lists 650,000 to 850,000 distinct CDR3 sequences, about 14% occurring once. This clonotype originated in a man aged 50 to 60 who received an inactivated influenza vaccine. The V gene is TRBV6-6, the J gene TRBJ1-5; 7 bases are a match to TRBD1. The input for sequencing was PBMCs from blood, taken 14 days before vaccination. The CDR3 region is CASSRTGVQPQHF. As DNA, the CDR3 is TGTGCCAGCAGCCGCACAGGGGTTCAGCCCCAGCATTTT.